The 15 T cell receptor beta chains given below trace back to one sample, sequenced in a study of monozygotic twins with inflammatory bowel disease (dated by TCRdb to the late 2010s). Libraries came from 5' RACE. Sequencing was carried out with an Illumina HiSeq 2500. TCRdb reprocessed the public reads and reports one entry per CDR3 protein sequence, without DNA. This sample's table lists some 170,000 distinct CDR3 sequences. The ten most abundant clones make up 2.4% of the sample. The source material was blood. These receptor sequences come from a human donor with ulcerative colitis or Crohn's disease, or a healthy co-twin of an affected twin (not recorded which).

This chain joins TRBV19 and TRBJ1-4; as DNA is missing, the TRBD1 call by TCRdb cannot be tested. CDR3 length: 14 residues. In germline, CDR1 is LNHDA, CDR2 SQIVND (reference sequence). CDR3 protein: CASAVTGGNEKLFF.

The chain recombines TRBV6-2 or TRBV6-3 with TRBJ1-5. CDR3 length: 14 residues. The germline V gene encodes CDR1 MNHEY and CDR2 SVGEGT. The CDR3 sequence is CASSYSGSAQPQHF.

The rearrangement links TRBV20-1 to TRBJ2-3; there is no DNA to check the TCRdb D call of TRBD2. CDR1 is DFQATT, CDR2 SNEGSKA, per germline (reference sequence). This CDR3 is built from 19 residues. The CDR3 region is CSARDPGFTAGGGTDTQYF.

CDR3 sequence: CASSLYRTDEAFF. This chain uses TRBV7-3 with TRBJ1-1. Germline values: CDR1 SGHTA, CDR2 FQGTGA. The CDR3 sequence is 13 residues long. The full variable domain, in which reference TRBV7-3 and TRBJ1-1 provide the parts outside the CDR3, is GAGVSQTPSNKVTEKGKYVELRCDPISGHTALYWYRQSLGQGPEFLIYFQGTGAADDSGLPNDRFFAVRPEGSVSTLKIQRTERGDSAVYLCASSLYRTDEAFFGQGTRLTVV.

The V gene is TRBV20-1, the J gene TRBJ2-5; TCRdb names TRBD1, which stays unverified in the absence of DNA. This CDR3 comprises 15 residues. The germline V gene has CDR1 DFQATT and CDR2 SNEGSKA (reference sequence). The CDR3 region is CSARDGAGRQETQYF.

The J gene is TRBJ2-7, the V gene TRBV7-6. CDR1 and CDR2 from the germline V gene are SGHVS and FNYEAQ. CDR3 length equals 12 residues. CDR3 protein: CASSSTVYEQYF.

This sequence joins TRBV5-1 and TRBJ2-5; TCRdb outputs TRBD2, but without DNA this stays unchecked. Germline V lookup: CDR1 SGHRS, CDR2 YFSETQ. The CDR3 totals 15 residues. This CDR3 is CASSLDLATEETQYF.

The chain joins TRBV7-2 to TRBJ2-7; TCRdb's D gene call, TRBD1, goes unchecked for lack of DNA. The CDR3 extends over 15 amino acids. In germline, CDR1 is SGHTA, CDR2 FQGNSA. CDR3: CASSSETYPLYEQYF.

The chain uses TRBV3-1 and TRBJ2-7. The germline V gene encodes CDR1 LGHDT and CDR2 YNNKEL (reference sequence). The CDR3 runs to 14 residues. CDR3 protein: CASSQKGTSYEQYF.

V and J are TRBV6-5 and TRBJ2-1; TCRdb returns TRBD1, unconfirmable since there is no DNA. The length of the CDR3 is 13 residues. The germline V gene has CDR1 MNHEY and CDR2 SVGAGI. CDR3 loop: CASSGPGGNEQFF.

The gene calls are TRBV6-1 and TRBJ2-7. The length of the CDR3 is 16 residues. Germline assignment: CDR1 MNHNS and CDR2 SASEGT. CDR3 protein: CASRRYLRQAAYEQYF.

The rearrangement uses TRBV15 and TRBJ2-1. CDR3 length equals 15 residues. The germline gives CDR1 LNHNV, CDR2 YYDKDF (reference sequence). The CDR3 sequence: CATSSGRSSYNEQFF. Full variable domain (outside the CDR3, taken from reference TRBV15 and TRBJ2-1): DAMVIQNPRYQVTQFGKPVTLSCSQTLNHNVMYWYQQKSSQAPKLLFHYYDKDFNNEADTPDNFQSRRPNTSFCFLDIRSPGLGDTAMYLCATSSGRSSYNEQFFGPGTRLTVL.

V and J are TRBV6-1 and TRBJ2-5; TCRdb indicates TRBD1, and absent DNA this call remains unverified. The germline CDR1 and CDR2 sequences are MNHNS and SASEGT. This CDR3 has 14 residues. The CDR3 spells CASSVPGREETQYF.

CDR3 in amino acids: CASSLRTDYNEQFF. The chain recombines TRBV7-8 with TRBJ2-1; the TRBD1 assignment by TCRdb is unverifiable without DNA. The CDR3 runs to 14 residues. Germline V lookup: CDR1 SGHVS, CDR2 FQNEAQ.

The chain couples TRBV10-3 to TRBJ2-7; TCRdb designates TRBD1, a call that cannot be tested without DNA. Per germline, CDR1 ENHRY and CDR2 SYGVKD. The CDR3 has 15 amino acids. The CDR3: CAIRRPGTVSYEQYF.